The 23 T cell receptor beta chains below were found in one sample sequenced in a study of cytomegalovirus exposure and HLA in healthy donors. Generated by immunoSEQ multiplex PCR, the TCRdb table keeps only in-frame clones and is missing some. The data contain over 150,000 clones, more than 70% of them singletons. Sequenced sample: PBMCs. The origin of the receptors is a human donor in good health.

This chain joins TRBV5-4 and TRBJ1-2, with TRBD1 identical over 9 bases. V shed 4 bases, J shed 4 bases, and the junction held 5 bases outside the gene matches. Germline CDR1 reads SGHNT; CDR2 reads YYREEE (reference sequence). The CDR3 is 14 amino acids. The CDR3 nucleotides read TGTGCCAGCAGCCGGACAGGGGAGGGCTATGGCTACACCTTC. This gives the protein CASSRTGEGYGYTF.

The chain has TRBV14 and TRBJ1-1, with 8 bases identical to TRBD1. Per the germline V gene, CDR1 is SGHDN and CDR2 is FVKESK. The CDR3 has 18 amino acids. Trimming at V came to 0 bases and at J to 10 bases, leaving 19 bases not matched to a gene. CDR3 in DNA: TGTGCCAGCAGCCAAGATGCAGGGGGCCCGGGACATTCTCGGCGAGCTTTCTTT. Its protein is CASSQDAGGPGHSRRAFF. The full variable domain, in which reference TRBV14 and TRBJ1-1 provide the parts outside the CDR3, is EAGVTQFPSHSVIEKGQTVTLRCDPISGHDNLYWYRRVMGKEIKFLLHFVKESKQDESGMPNNRFLAERTGGTYSTLKVQPAELEDSGVYFCASSQDAGGPGHSRRAFFGQGTRLTVV.

This clone was detected only a few times. This rearrangement joins TRBV25-1 to TRBJ1-2; the D gene is possibly TRBD1 (5 bases). This CDR3 spans 11 amino acids. The V gene lost 2 bases and the J gene lost 13 bases, with 11 bases spanning the gap. The germline gives CDR1 MGHDK, CDR2 SYGVNS. CDR3 residues: CASSEEADITF. CDR3 DNA: TGTGCCAGCAGTGAAGAGGCGGACATCACCTTC.

This chain links TRBV29-1 with TRBJ1-4; D possibly corresponds to TRBD1 (5 bases). CDR1 is SQVTM and CDR2 is ANQGSEA in the germline V gene. V was pared by 6 bases and J by 10 bases, with 15 bases between. The CDR3 totals 12 residues. CDR3 sequence (DNA): TGCAGCGTGAGGACATTAGAAGGAAAACTGTTTTTT. Amino acids: CSVRTLEGKLFF.

The rearrangement uses TRBV13 and TRBJ2-7; D is possibly TRBD2 (6 bases). Per germline, CDR1 PRHDT and CDR2 FYEKMQ (reference sequence). The CDR3 sequence is 13 residues long. Trimming left V 3 bases short and J 4 bases short, with 10 bases between. CDR3 residues: CASSLGSGYEQYF. The CDR3 region has the DNA TGTGCCAGCAGCTTGGGTAGCGGTTACGAGCAGTACTTC.

The chain combines TRBV7-9 with TRBJ2-7, with D possibly matching TRBD2 (6 bases). The germline CDR1 and CDR2 sequences are SEHNR and FQNEAQ (reference sequence). V shed 6 bases and J shed 4 bases, with 13 bases lying between them. This CDR3 spans 13 amino acids. The CDR3 here is CASRRDGYYEQYF. The CDR3 DNA reads as TGTGCCAGCAGGCGGGACGGATATTACGAGCAGTACTTC.

V is TRBV4-1 and J is TRBJ2-3, with TRBD2 identical over 13 bases. Germline values: CDR1 MGHRA, CDR2 YSYEKL. This CDR3 has 16 residues. J was trimmed by 5 bases and V by 4 bases; bases with no gene match: 6. CDR3 residues: CASSRRTSGSGDTQYF. CDR3 DNA sequence: TGCGCCAGCAGCCGAAGGACTAGCGGGAGTGGAGATACGCAGTATTTT.

The chain carries TRBV6-6 and TRBJ2-7; TRBD1 aligns across 7 bases. CDR3 length: 15 amino acids. Per germline, CDR1 MNHNY and CDR2 SVGAGI (reference sequence). With 5 bases clipped from V and 0 bases from J, the junction kept 7 bases outside the gene matches. DNA for the CDR3: TGTGCCAGCAGTGAGCGACAGGGAAGCTCCTACGAGCAGTACTTC. Encoded protein: CASSERQGSSYEQYF.

The rearrangement joins TRBV19 to TRBJ2-7, with a possible D match to TRBD1 (8 bases). Germline assignment: CDR1 LNHDA and CDR2 SQIVND (reference sequence). V lost 5 bases and J lost 0, with 17 bases in between. The CDR3 covers 16 residues. Written as DNA, the CDR3 is TGTGCCAGTAGTCCAGCGGGACAGGCCACCTCCTACGAGCAGTACTTC. Encoded protein: CASSPAGQATSYEQYF.

The chain combines TRBV2 with TRBJ2-1; perhaps TRBD2 as D (6 bases). V was cut by 3 bases and J by 2 bases, with 11 bases left in between. Germline CDR1 is SNHLY and CDR2 is FYNNEI. The CDR3 contains 15 residues. The CDR3 DNA is TGTGCCAGCAGTGAGGCAGGAGGGACCTACAATGAGCAGTTCTTC. Translating gives CASSEAGGTYNEQFF.

The genes are TRBV7-2 and TRBJ2-7; 8 nucleotides agree with TRBD1. Trimming took 6 bases from V and 3 from J; bases not matched to a gene: 4. Germline V gene sequence: CDR1 SGHTA, CDR2 FQGNSA. The CDR3 covers 13 residues. The CDR3 nucleotides are TGTGCCAGCAGATTCGGGACAGGCTACGAGCAGTACTTC. This translates into CASRFGTGYEQYF. Complete variable domain (other parts from reference TRBV7-2 and TRBJ2-7): GAGVSQSPSNKVTEKGKDVELRCDPISGHTALYWYRQSLGQGLEFLIYFQGNSAPDKSGLPSDRFSAERTGGSVSTLTIQRTQQEDSAVYLCASRFGTGYEQYFGPGTRLTVT.

The DNA for the CDR3 is TGTGCCAGTAGTATAGTGGAGGGCTCCTACGAGCAGTACTTC. It yields the protein CASSIVEGSYEQYF. The chain combines TRBV19 with TRBJ2-7; maybe TRBD2 (6 bases). Looked up from germline, CDR1 is LNHDA and CDR2 is SQIVND (reference sequence). The CDR3 totals 14 residues. Between the trimmed V and J ends, which lost 1 base and 0 bases, there was a span of 7 bases.

This clone was found a few times. J is TRBJ1-1 and V is TRBV27; 7 bases are a match to TRBD1. Per the germline V gene, CDR1 is MNHEY and CDR2 is SMNVEV (reference sequence). This CDR3 has 15 residues. Germline trimming cut 5 bases from V and 0 bases from J; bases unmatched to any gene: 6. In DNA form, the CDR3 reads TGTGCCAGCAGTAACACCGACAGGGTGAACACTGAAGCTTTCTTT. Translating gives CASSNTDRVNTEAFF.

The V gene is TRBV7-7, the J gene TRBJ2-1; D is possibly TRBD2 (6 bases). The CDR3 runs 14 residues. V shed 2 bases and J shed 8 bases, with 13 bases lying between them. Germline values: CDR1 SSHAT, CDR2 FNYEAQ (reference sequence). DNA for the CDR3: TGTGCCAGCAGCTTAACTGGCGGGACGGATGAGCAGTTCTTC. Its protein is CASSLTGGTDEQFF.

The rearrangement links TRBV27 to TRBJ2-5; 9 positions match TRBD2. The CDR3 contains 13 residues. Germline-derived CDR1 and CDR2 are MNHEY and SMNVEV (reference sequence). V lost 6 bases to trimming and J lost 5 bases; unmatched junction nucleotides: 4. The CDR3, as DNA: TGTGCCAGCAGCTCGGGACTAGCCGAGACCCAGTACTTC. Translating gives CASSSGLAETQYF.

The J gene is TRBJ1-1, the V gene TRBV27, with 7 bases aligning to TRBD1. J lost 4 bases, V lost 9 bases, and 8 bases had no gene match. The CDR3 contains 13 residues. The germline V gene encodes CDR1 MNHEY and CDR2 SMNVEV (reference sequence). CDR3: CASTGVGITEAFF. Written as DNA, the CDR3 is TGTGCCAGTACAGGGGTGGGTATCACTGAAGCTTTCTTT.

The chain couples TRBV2 to TRBJ2-3, with TRBD2 matching over 11 bases. Germline assignment: CDR1 SNHLY and CDR2 FYNNEI. The length of the CDR3 is 16 residues. V shed 7 bases, J shed 4 bases, and the junction held 10 bases outside the gene matches. The CDR3 reads CASKGIAGGRADTQYF. DNA for the CDR3: TGTGCCAGCAAAGGGATAGCGGGAGGGCGGGCAGATACGCAGTATTTT.

V is TRBV28 and J is TRBJ2-1, with 8 bases identical to TRBD1. V lost 6 bases, J lost 1 base, and 2 bases stayed unmatched. CDR1 is MDHEN, CDR2 SYDVKM, per germline. The CDR3 is 14 amino acids. The CDR3, as DNA: TGTGCCAGCAGCCGGGACAGGTCCTACAATGAGCAGTTCTTC. Residues: CASSRDRSYNEQFF. The variable domain in full, with the rest retrieved from reference TRBV28 and TRBJ2-1, is DVKVTQSSRYLVKRTGEKVFLECVQDMDHENMFWYRQDPGLGLRLIYFSYDVKMKEKGDIPEGYSVSREKKERFSLILESASTNQTSMYLCASSRDRSYNEQFFGPGTRLTVL.

The rearrangement links TRBV7-9 to TRBJ1-5; the D gene is possibly TRBD1 (5 bases). The V gene's germline CDR1 is SEHNR and CDR2 FQNEAQ (reference sequence). Trimming left V 5 bases short and J 4 bases short, with 12 bases between. This CDR3 region has 14 residues. The CDR3 protein is CASSRDSANQPQHF. CDR3 DNA sequence: TGTGCCAGCAGCCGCGACAGCGCAAATCAGCCCCAGCATTTT.

The chain employs TRBV4-1 and TRBJ1-4; 7 bases are a match to TRBD1. CDR3 length equals 15 residues. The V segment lost 1 base and the J segment 8 bases; nucleotides outside the gene matches: 7. Germline CDR1 and CDR2: MGHRA and YSYEKL. CDR3 sequence: CASSQVMTGREKLFF. CDR3 bases: TGCGCCAGCAGCCAAGTTATGACAGGGAGGGAAAAACTGTTTTTT.

The chain recombines TRBV5-1 with TRBJ1-5; the D gene is possibly TRBD1 (6 bases). This CDR3 has 14 amino acids. Germline V lookup: CDR1 SGHRS, CDR2 YFSETQ. V lost 0 bases and J 4 bases, leaving 8 bases between the germline ends. The CDR3 region has the DNA TGCGCCAGCAGCTTGGAAGGGGGTAATCAGCCCCAGCATTTT. Amino acid sequence: CASSLEGGNQPQHF.

This clone turned up a few times. The chain couples TRBV19 to TRBJ2-7; D unclear. This CDR3 region has 13 residues. The V and J ends lost 4 bases and 7 bases respectively, with 14 bases between them. Germline CDR1 reads LNHDA; CDR2 reads SQIVND (reference sequence). The CDR3 DNA follows: TGTGCCAGTAGTACAACCGAGGTCGGAGAGCAGTACTTC. Translated, it gives CASSTTEVGEQYF. Filled out from reference TRBV19 and TRBJ2-7, the complete variable domain reads DGGITQSPKYLFRKEGQNVTLSCEQNLNHDAMYWYRQDPGQGLRLIYYSQIVNDFQKGDIAEGYSVSREKKESFPLTVTSAQKNPTAFYLCASSTTEVGEQYFGPGTRLTVT.

This chain connects TRBV6-5 to TRBJ2-7; 7 nucleotides line up with TRBD1. The CDR3 sequence is 13 residues long. V trimming: 2 bases; J trimming: 5 bases; junction bases outside the gene matches: 3. Germline CDR1 reads MNHEY; CDR2 reads SVGAGI. The CDR3 here is CASSYPTGDEQYF. DNA for the CDR3: TGTGCCAGCAGTTACCCCACAGGGGACGAGCAGTACTTC.